The rows below give T cell receptor beta chains drawn from one sample of a study of T cells expressing NK-cell markers. TCRdb reprocessed the 5' RACE reads and keeps a single row for each CDR3 protein, giving no DNA. Its clone listing holds roughly 180,000 distinct CDR3 sequences. The sequenced material came from blood T cells: a sorted CD56 or NKG2C T cell subset, CD4+ or CD8+ T cells, or bulk PBMC T cells (not recorded which). The receptors stem from a woman between 18 and 69 years old in good health. Both conserved end residues are part of each CDR3. Fields, in order: clone size, V gene, J gene, CDR3 protein. Expanded clones are given a class, and other clones once, few, many or no size at all.

>NA|TRBV24-1|TRBJ2-7
CATSEAGLAGGYEQYF
>NA|TRBV5-1|TRBJ2-5
CASQSRGTQYF
>NA|TRBV3-1|TRBJ1-2
CASSFRTGNYGYTF
>NA|TRBV3-1|TRBJ1-5
CASSPTAYSNQPQHF
>NA|TRBV29-1|TRBJ2-5
CSVETSWGETQYF
>NA|TRBV6-5|TRBJ2-7
CASHRDSSYEQYF
>NA|TRBV10-2|TRBJ2-3
CASSLTGTGVTDTQYF
>NA|TRBV5-1|TRBJ2-7
CASSLTSPGQGSSYEQYF
>NA|TRBV20-1|TRBJ2-1
CSAKDQRDNEQFF
>NA|TRBV5-1|TRBJ2-3
CASSLWRGTSTDTQYF
>NA|TRBV5-1|TRBJ1-5
CASRDREGNQPQHF
>medium-sized|TRBV12-3/TRBV12-4|TRBJ1-5
CASSLGTGGNNQPQHF
>NA|TRBV7-6|TRBJ2-7
CASSLAKASGVYEQYF
>NA|TRBV24-1|TRBJ2-1
CATSDSAGGNNEQFF
>NA|TRBV5-1|TRBJ2-7
CASSLALDLYEQYF
>NA|TRBV7-3|TRBJ2-3
CASSLKFPGNLRGADTQYF
>NA|TRBV7-2|TRBJ2-3
CASSPFGTPTTDTQYF
>NA|TRBV9|TRBJ1-2
CASSRTANYGYTF
>NA|TRBV10-2|TRBJ1-1
CASSDSGGGGANTEAFF
>NA|TRBV4-2|TRBJ2-7
CASSQGWTSGNSYEQYF
>NA|TRBV5-1|TRBJ1-2
CASSLNRGDYGYTF
>NA|TRBV7-9|TRBJ2-5
CASSFGTTLQETQYF
>NA|TRBV5-1|TRBJ1-1
CASSPGGTMNTEAFF
>NA|TRBV5-1|TRBJ2-3
CASSFEGPTDTQYF
>NA|TRBV7-8|TRBJ1-2
CASSHKLVGQGSYGYTF
>NA|TRBV30|TRBJ1-1
CAWSVGVLGTEAFF
>NA|TRBV3-1|TRBJ2-4
CASSQYGDSIQYF
>NA|TRBV7-2|TRBJ2-3
CASSPEGRGGTQYF
>NA|TRBV12-3/TRBV12-4|TRBJ1-5
CASSSGQINQPQHF
>NA|TRBV20-1|TRBJ2-5
CSAPAGGPGETQYF
>NA|TRBV14|TRBJ1-4
CASRSPRQQEKLFF
>NA|TRBV19|TRBJ1-3
CASGLGSGNTIYF
>NA|TRBV7-3|TRBJ2-6
CASSRDSNSGANVLTF
>NA|TRBV10-2|TRBJ2-3
CASSERPGLAGAADTQYF
>NA|TRBV5-1|TRBJ1-1
CASRKGVATEAFF
>NA|TRBV14|TRBJ2-5
CASSQGWVAQETQYF
>NA|TRBV6-2/TRBV6-3|TRBJ2-7
CASSYGTLFRSYEQYF